A selection of T cell receptor beta chains follows, all from one sample in a study of blood T cell repertoires in COVID-19. Here immunoSEQ multiplex PCR was the method, and the copy in TCRdb shows in-frame clones only, minus some. The sample has 150,000 to 200,000 clones, approximately 89% seen once. The material sequenced was peripheral blood. These receptor sequences come from a man aged 65 to 79 with acute or convalescent COVID-19. Both conserved end residues are part of each CDR3. D genes are given only for firm matches. Only some rows state a clone size, as once, few, many or a class for expanded clones.

j_gene	d_gene	v_gene	abundance	CDR3nt	CDR3aa
TRBJ1-2	NA	TRBV18	NA	TGTGCCAGCTCACCTCTCCGGGGATCGGGGTATGGCTACACCTTC	CASSPLRGSGYGYTF
TRBJ2-7	TRBD2	TRBV9	once	TGTGCCAGCAGCGTAGAGAGCGGGAGGGCCGTCCGCGAGCAGTACTTC	CASSVESGRAVREQYF
TRBJ1-1	TRBD1	TRBV3-1/TRBV3-2	NA	TGTGCCAGCAGCCAAGATGGCCAGGGGGCGAGTGAAGCTTTCTTT	CASSQDGQGASEAFF
TRBJ2-5	NA	TRBV12-3/TRBV12-4	NA	TGTGCCAGCAGTCCCAGGGTACAAGAGACCCAGTACTTC	CASSPRVQETQYF
TRBJ2-3	NA	TRBV29-1	NA	TGCAGCGTTCGAAAAAACCTGGCTAGCGAGGATACGCAGTATTTT	CSVRKNLASEDTQYF
TRBJ1-1	NA	TRBV12-3/TRBV12-4	NA	TGTGCCAGCAGACAGGGTCCGAACACTGAAGCTTTCTTT	CASRQGPNTEAFF
TRBJ2-1	NA	TRBV25-1	NA	TGTGCCAGCAGAACTCAGGGCGGTCACAATGAGCAGTTCTTC	CASRTQGGHNEQFF
TRBJ2-7	NA	TRBV2	NA	TGTGCTTCTCGCGTTTACTACGAGCAGTACTTC	CASRVYYEQYF
TRBJ1-1	TRBD1	TRBV14	NA	TGTGCCAGCAGCCAAGGGTCAGGGGGCCGGAAAGCTTTCTTT	CASSQGSGGRKAFF
TRBJ2-1	TRBD2	TRBV10-3	NA	TGTGCCATCAGTGAAATAGCGGGGGTCAGGAATGAGCAGTTCTTC	CAISEIAGVRNEQFF
TRBJ1-3	NA	TRBV19	NA	TGTGCCAGTAGTATCGCGGGACCTGGAAACACCATATATTTT	CASSIAGPGNTIYF
TRBJ1-5	NA	TRBV28	NA	TGTGCCAGCAGTTTCCGCGGGCGGCCCCAGCATTTT	CASSFRGRPQHF
TRBJ1-1	NA	TRBV27	few	TGTGCCAGCACCGCTAGACGGGGTAGCACTGAAGCTTTCTTT	CASTARRGSTEAFF
TRBJ1-2	TRBD1	TRBV6-1	few	TGTGCCAGCAGTTCCGCGCAGGGGGACTATGGCTACACCTTC	CASSSAQGDYGYTF
TRBJ1-4	NA	TRBV20-1	NA	TGCAGTGCTAGTTCAACAGGGACTATCCTTGAAAAACTGTTTTTT	CSASSTGTILEKLFF
TRBJ2-2	NA	TRBV7-9	once	TGTGCCAGCAGCTCGCTGATCGCAGGCTGGACCGGGGAGCTGTTTTTT	CASSSLIAGWTGELFF
TRBJ1-5	TRBD1	TRBV10-3	NA	TGTGCCATCAGTCGACAGGGGGCCTCAGGCGATCAGCCCCAGCATTTT	CAISRQGASGDQPQHF
TRBJ1-5	TRBD1	TRBV27	NA	TGTGCCAGCAGTCCCGTAACGACAGGGATATTTCAGCCCCAGCATTTT	CASSPVTTGIFQPQHF
TRBJ2-5	TRBD2	TRBV5-1	NA	TGCGCCAGCAGCTTGGATACCGGGAGGCAGGAGACCCAGTACTTC	CASSLDTGRQETQYF
TRBJ2-7	NA	TRBV28	NA	TGTGCCACCGTACAGGGTTCCTACGAGCAGTACTTC	CATVQGSYEQYF